These 8 T cell receptor beta chains came from one sample sequenced in a study of neurological immune-mediated disorders (dated by TCRdb to between 2018 and 2020). Library prep was done by 5' RACE. The data were produced on an Illumina HiSeq 2500. TCRdb reprocessing: public reads trimmed at Q25 with fastp, clones called with MiXCR, in-frame beta chains kept. Duplicate CDR3 protein sequences are folded into a single record with the most common DNA and genes. Here the sample has 71,000 or so distinct CDR3 sequences; 4.5% to 6.5% occur a single time. Of the sample, around 2.2% falls within the top ten clones. What was sequenced was PBMCs. These receptors originate from a young woman with multiple sclerosis.

This clonotype was seen at least ten times. The chain uses TRBV10-3 and TRBJ2-5; 8 bases line up with TRBD2. The CDR3 has 15 residues. The junction had 10 bases not matched to a gene; V was cut back by 6 bases and J by 4 bases. Germline CDR1 reads ENHRY; CDR2 reads SYGVKD. The chain's CDR3 is CAIRGGSGSGETQYF. The DNA for the CDR3 is TGTGCCATCAGGGGAGGGAGCGGGAGCGGAGAGACCCAGTACTTC.

In its sample, this clonotype was seen a few times. One junction end does not reproduce the germline sequence, and a read error may be involved. The rearrangement uses TRBV7-9 and TRBJ2-5; 9 bases align to TRBD1. The CDR3 runs 16 residues. The germline V gene has CDR1 SEHNR and CDR2 FQNEAQ (reference sequence). The DNA of the CDR3 is TGTGCCAGCAGCCGCCCGGGACAGGGTTTGGAAGAGAACCAGTACTTC. As protein: CASSRPGQGLEENQYF.

The chain carries TRBV9 and TRBJ2-6, with D possibly being TRBD2 (5 bases). The CDR3 is 15 residues long. CDR1 is SGDLS and CDR2 is YYNGEE in the germline V gene. Trimming left V 4 bases short and J 0 bases short, with 8 bases between. The CDR3 sequence is CASSTEGSGANVLTF. The CDR3 coding sequence is TGTGCCAGCAGCACAGAGGGCTCTGGGGCCAACGTCCTGACTTTC.

This clonotype was recorded at least ten times. The J gene is TRBJ2-3, the V gene TRBV20-1, with a tentative D call TRBD2 (5 bases). Trimming shortened V by 1 base and J by 1 base, and 9 bases separated the two germline ends. Germline assignment: CDR1 DFQATT and CDR2 SNEGSKA (reference sequence). The CDR3 totals 14 residues. This CDR3 reads CSARVVGGTDTQYF. CDR3 nucleotides: TGCAGTGCTAGAGTCGTGGGAGGCACAGATACGCAGTATTTT.

There are many counts of this clonotype. The V gene is TRBV3-1, the J gene TRBJ2-5; D remains unclear. V gave up 6 bases and J gave up 1 base, with 9 bases separating them. The CDR3 consists of 13 residues. CDR1 is LGHDT, CDR2 YNNKEL, per germline (reference sequence). In nucleotides, the CDR3 is TGTGCCAGCAGAGACGCAGGCCAAGAGACCCAGTACTTC. Protein product: CASRDAGQETQYF.

This clonotype was recorded at least ten times. V is TRBV12-3 or TRBV12-4 and J is TRBJ2-3, with D unclear. The CDR3 runs to 14 residues. V was clipped by 5 bases and J by 0 bases, with 9 bases between them. The CDR3 reads CASSRTASTDTQYF. The CDR3 coding sequence is TGTGCCAGCAGTCGGACGGCCAGCACAGATACGCAGTATTTT.

This clonotype appeared many times. This chain joins TRBV10-2 and TRBJ2-4; 9 bases match TRBD1. Trimming took 4 bases from V and 8 from J; bases not matched to a gene: 6. The CDR3 is 14 residues long. Per germline, CDR1 WSHSY and CDR2 SAAADI. CDR3 sequence (DNA): TGCGCCAGCAGTGCGACAGGGGGGCGGGACATTCAGTACTTC. Its protein is CASSATGGRDIQYF.

The table lists this clonotype with a few counts. The rearrangement joins TRBV5-1 to TRBJ1-2, with D possibly being TRBD1 (5 bases). Germline loops: CDR1 SGHRS, CDR2 YFSETQ. The germline V and J ends were trimmed by 5 bases and 4 bases, with 12 bases remaining between them. The CDR3 runs to 13 residues. As DNA, the CDR3 is TGCGCCAGCAGTCTGGGGGAGGGCTATGGCTACACCTTC. Translation: CASSLGEGYGYTF.